The 7 T cell receptor beta chains below all came from one sample that was sequenced in a study of OX40 agonist ivuxolimab in advanced cancers. Clones were read by immunoSEQ multiplex PCR, and TCRdb kept only the in-frame ones, dropping some. The sample shows tens of thousands of clones, about 90% of them seen only once. The input for sequencing was CD4+ or CD8+ T cells sorted from blood, taken in a trial of the OX40 agonist ivuxolimab. The receptors were sampled from an adult with an advanced solid tumor such as melanoma, head and neck, liver or kidney cancer.

In its sample, this clone was seen once. This chain's CDR3 is CASTSGGANVLTF. CDR3 nucleotide sequence: TGTGCCAGCACTTCCGGTGGGGCCAACGTCCTGACTTTC. The chain joins TRBV9 to TRBJ2-6, with D hard to call. The CDR3 is made up of 13 amino acids. CDR1 and CDR2 (germline): SGDLS, YYNGEE. The ends were cut back, 6 bases at V and 3 bases at J, with 7 bases in the middle.

The gene calls are TRBV6-5 and TRBJ2-2; 7 nucleotides line up with TRBD1. Germline-derived CDR1 and CDR2 are MNHEY and SVGAGI. This CDR3 contains 14 residues. Trimming at V came to 7 bases and at J to 4 bases, leaving 6 bases not matched to a gene. The CDR3 here is CASTRDRVTGELFF. The CDR3 coding sequence is TGTGCCAGCACCCGAGACAGGGTCACCGGGGAGCTGTTTTTT.

The gene calls are TRBV10-1 and TRBJ2-3, with 8 bases matching TRBD1. Germline lookup yields CDR1 WNHNN and CDR2 SYGVQD (reference sequence). Trimming cost V 8 bases and J 2 bases; bases outside gene matches: 6. CDR3 length equals 14 residues. CDR3 nucleotides: TGCGCCAGCGGTAGACAGGGGACCACAGATACGCAGTATTTT. Its translation is CASGRQGTTDTQYF.

This rearrangement joins TRBV7-2 to TRBJ1-5, with 8 bases fitting TRBD1. The CDR3 has 14 amino acids. V dropped 3 bases and J dropped 6; count of bases not matched to a gene: 4. Germline loops: CDR1 SGHTA, CDR2 FQGNSA. CDR3 residues: CASSFAQGGQPQHF. CDR3 sequence (DNA): TGTGCCAGCAGCTTTGCACAGGGGGGTCAGCCCCAGCATTTT.

This rearrangement joins TRBV7-6 to TRBJ1-2; weak D call: TRBD1 (5 bases). This CDR3 comprises 12 residues. The germline V and J ends were trimmed by 4 bases and 6 bases, with 9 bases remaining between them. Looked up from germline, CDR1 is SGHVS and CDR2 is FNYEAQ. The CDR3 coding sequence is TGTGCCAGCAGCTCCGGACACGATGGCTACACCTTC. Its translation: CASSSGHDGYTF.

This chain uses TRBV5-5 with TRBJ2-7; tentative D call: TRBD1 (6 bases). V lost 6 bases, J lost 3 bases, and 16 bases lay in between. The CDR3 has 14 amino acids. From germline, CDR1 is SGHKS and CDR2 YYEKEE (reference sequence). CDR3 residues: CASTEQGSRYEQYF. CDR3 DNA sequence: TGTGCCAGCACCGAGCAGGGGTCCCGCTACGAGCAGTACTTC.

CDR3: CASRHQPGRGGEKLFF. Written as DNA, the CDR3 is TGTGCCAGCAGGCACCAACCGGGACGCGGGGGGGAAAAACTGTTTTTT. V is TRBV6-4 and J is TRBJ1-4; D possibly corresponds to TRBD1 (5 bases). Trimming pared 6 bases from V and 8 bases from J, leaving 22 bases between. The CDR3 spans 16 residues. Germline-derived CDR1 and CDR2 are MRHNA and SNTAGT.